The 28 T cell receptor beta chains listed next were all sequenced from one sample in a study of shared clonotypes between healthy human individuals. Using immunoSEQ multiplex PCR, the repertoire was profiled, and TCRdb retains in-frame clones only, with some absent. The sample yields 800,000 to 1,200,000 clones, approximately 80% seen once. Sequenced material: memory CD4+ T cells from PBMCs. Subset described: CD45RA-negative fraction. The origin of the receptors is a man aged 18 to 30 in good health. Some clones in this sample may be carry-over from other donors' samples.

CDR3 amino acids: CSARTEYEQYF. Written as DNA, the CDR3 is TGCAGTGCTAGGACAGAATACGAGCAGTACTTC. V is TRBV20-1 and J is TRBJ2-7, with a possible D match to TRBD1 (5 bases). V lost 3 bases and J lost 4, with 7 bases in between. The CDR3 spans 11 residues. The germline V gene has CDR1 DFQATT and CDR2 SNEGSKA (reference sequence).

This clone was observed at least ten times. The rearrangement links TRBV6-4 to TRBJ2-7; 7 bases are a match to TRBD1. Germline CDR1 and CDR2: MRHNA and SNTAGT. V lost 6 bases to trimming and J lost 3 bases; unmatched junction nucleotides: 2. There are 12 residues in the CDR3. DNA of the CDR3: TGTGCCAGCAGGGACAGGCTCTACGAGCAGTACTTC. Its translation is CASRDRLYEQYF.

This chain links TRBV7-9 with TRBJ2-4; a possible D gene is TRBD2 (5 bases). The CDR3 is 16 residues long. Germline lookup yields CDR1 SEHNR and CDR2 FQNEAQ (reference sequence). V was pared by 1 base and J by 2 bases, with 12 bases between. The CDR3 DNA reads TGTGCCAGCAGCTTAGGTGCGGGTGCTCCCAAAAACATTCAGTACTTC. Translated, it gives CASSLGAGAPKNIQYF.

Concerning this clone itself: The sample carries other DNA sequences with the same CDR3. The chain is built from TRBV7-9 and TRBJ1-4; no clear D. Per the germline V gene, CDR1 is SEHNR and CDR2 is FQNEAQ (reference sequence). This CDR3 has 14 amino acids. The V end lost 1 base, the J end lost 5 bases, and 8 bases lay between the germline ends. This chain's CDR3 is CASSLGAANEKLFF. CDR3 DNA sequence: TGTGCCAGCAGCTTAGGGGCAGCGAATGAAAAACTGTTTTTT.

This clone was observed a few times. The chain carries TRBV5-1 and TRBJ1-2; possible D gene TRBD1, 5 bases. The V gene lost 1 base and the J gene lost 3 bases, with 13 bases spanning the gap. The CDR3 runs 15 residues. CDR1 is SGHRS, CDR2 YFSETQ, per germline. The CDR3 reads CASSLTTDSYYGYTF. DNA of the CDR3: TGCGCCAGCAGCTTGACAACTGACAGTTACTATGGCTACACCTTC.

Concerning this clone: In the same sample, other DNA sequences code for this CDR3. V and J are TRBV5-1 and TRBJ2-7; D possibly corresponds to TRBD2 (6 bases). Germline V CDR1 and CDR2: SGHRS, YFSETQ. CDR3 length: 12 residues. V was pared by 4 bases and J by 7 bases, with 12 bases between. The CDR3 DNA reads TGCGCCAGCAGCCAGGGACTCTATGAGCAGTACTTC. The encoded protein is CASSQGLYEQYF.

As DNA, the CDR3 is TGTGCCACCAGCGGAACCCCCGGACTAGCGGGATTTAATGAGCAGTTCTTC. As protein: CATSGTPGLAGFNEQFF. The rearrangement joins TRBV15 to TRBJ2-1; 12 bases are shared with TRBD2. CDR3 size: 17 residues. Germline loops: CDR1 LNHNV, CDR2 YYDKDF (reference sequence). Trimming at V came to 5 bases and at J to 7 bases, leaving 12 bases not matched to a gene. The full variable domain, with the rest looked up from reference TRBV15 and TRBJ2-1, is DAMVIQNPRYQVTQFGKPVTLSCSQTLNHNVMYWYQQKSSQAPKLLFHYYDKDFNNEADTPDNFQSRRPNTSFCFLDIRSPGLGDTAMYLCATSGTPGLAGFNEQFFGPGTRLTVL.

The chain combines TRBV9 with TRBJ2-5, with 7 bases matching TRBD2. This CDR3 contains 16 residues. After removal of 0 bases from V and 1 base from J, the junction contained 6 bases not matched to a gene. Germline assignment: CDR1 SGDLS and CDR2 YYNGEE. The CDR3 is CASSVGAGRGQETQYF. The CDR3 DNA is TGTGCCAGCAGCGTAGGAGCGGGAAGGGGCCAAGAGACCCAGTACTTC. The full variable domain, with the rest looked up from reference TRBV9 and TRBJ2-5, is DSGVTQTPKHLITATGQRVTLRCSPRSGDLSVYWYQQSLDQGLQFLIQYYNGEERAKGNILERFSAQQFPDLHSELNLSSLELGDSALYFCASSVGAGRGQETQYFGPGTRLLVL.

This clone was counted only a few times. This chain uses TRBV11-3 with TRBJ1-1; D remains ambiguous. The CDR3 totals 13 residues. V was shortened by 5 bases and J by 1 base, with 8 bases between the two germline ends. Germline V lookup: CDR1 SGHNT, CDR2 YENEEA. This chain's CDR3 is CASSDTSNTEAFF. CDR3 coding DNA: TGTGCCAGCAGCGACACCTCGAACACTGAAGCTTTCTTT.

CDR3 DNA sequence: TGCAGCGTTGAGCAGGACAGGGAATCAGATACGCAGTATTTT. Encoded protein: CSVEQDRESDTQYF. This sequence joins TRBV29-1 and TRBJ2-3; TRBD1 matches at 8 bases. The CDR3 has 14 amino acids. Germline CDR1 is SQVTM and CDR2 is ANQGSEA. Germline trimming cut 3 bases from V and 4 bases from J; bases unmatched to any gene: 6.

The chain carries TRBV7-9 and TRBJ1-1; 12 positions match TRBD1. CDR1 is SEHNR and CDR2 is FQNEAQ in the germline V gene (reference sequence). The junction had 14 bases not matched to a gene; V was cut back by 5 bases and J by 4 bases. The CDR3 sequence is 18 residues long. The CDR3 coding sequence is TGTGCCAGCAGCCCAAGAGCCGGGACAGGGGGCGCGAGCACTGAAGCTTTCTTT. This sequence encodes CASSPRAGTGGASTEAFF.

The V gene is TRBV12-5, the J gene TRBJ2-2, with TRBD1 matching over 8 bases. J was trimmed by 6 bases and V by 5 bases; bases with no gene match: 5. Germline CDR1 and CDR2: LGHNT and FRNRAP. This CDR3 is 14 amino acids long. The CDR3 reads CASGKGQAPGELFF. CDR3 in DNA: TGTGCTAGTGGTAAGGGACAGGCCCCCGGGGAGCTGTTTTTT. Using reference TRBV12-5 and TRBJ2-2 for the parts outside the CDR3, the full variable domain is DARVTQTPRHKVTEMGQEVTMRCQPILGHNTVFWYRQTMMQGLELLAYFRNRAPLDDSGMPKDRFSAEMPDATLATLKIQPSEPRDSAVYFCASGKGQAPGELFFGEGSRLTVL.

This clone was observed once. This chain joins TRBV28 and TRBJ2-7; D not certain. Germline assignment: CDR1 MDHEN and CDR2 SYDVKM. Trimming removed 4 bases from V and 6 bases from J, with 13 bases in between. The CDR3 totals 13 residues. The CDR3 coding sequence is TGTGCCAGCAGTTCCCCAAATTTCGGCGAGCAGTACTTC. Its translation: CASSSPNFGEQYF.

This clone was found once. The chain joins TRBV28 to TRBJ2-7; TRBD1 might be the D (5 bases). CDR1 and CDR2 (germline): MDHEN, SYDVKM. Deletions cut 8 bases from V and 3 bases from J, with 11 bases between. This CDR3 is built from 12 residues. This CDR3 is CASRITGYEQYF. The CDR3, as DNA: TGTGCCAGCCGAATTACAGGCTACGAGCAGTACTTC.

The chain joins TRBV7-9 to TRBJ2-5, with 7 bases identical to TRBD2. Germline-derived CDR1 and CDR2 are SEHNR and FQNEAQ (reference sequence). Trimming at V came to 7 bases and at J to 5 bases, leaving 4 bases not matched to a gene. This CDR3 is built from 12 residues. This CDR3 is CASTLGGETQYF. CDR3 nucleotides: TGTGCCAGCACCCTCGGGGGGGAGACCCAGTACTTC.

Comment on this clone: Other DNA sequences in the sample encode the same CDR3. The J gene is TRBJ1-5, the V gene TRBV5-1; D gene unclear. Germline V gene sequence: CDR1 SGHRS, CDR2 YFSETQ. This CDR3 has 14 residues. V lost 0 bases and J 1 base, leaving 5 bases between the germline ends. The CDR3 loop is CASSLGQSNQPQHF. CDR3 in DNA: TGCGCCAGCAGCTTGGGGCAAAGCAATCAGCCCCAGCATTTT.

Regarding this clone: Just one base apart from a much larger clone, this may be a read error. The same CDR3 can be traced to other DNA sequences in this sample. The chain links TRBV11-3 to TRBJ2-3, with unresolved D. Germline loops: CDR1 SGHNT, CDR2 YENEEA. The CDR3 consists of 14 residues. The ends were cut back, 1 base at V and 2 bases at J, with 7 bases in the middle. The CDR3 DNA is TGTGCCAGCAGCTTAGGAGGCGCCACAGATACGCAGTATTTT. It yields the protein CASSLGGATDTQYF.

The J gene is TRBJ2-7, the V gene TRBV28; D gene uncertain. CDR1 is MDHEN and CDR2 is SYDVKM in the germline V gene. Trimming removed 3 bases from V and 3 bases from J, with 12 bases in between. The CDR3 spans 14 residues. CDR3 in DNA: TGTGCCAGCAGTTTGTCGGGTTTCGTCTACGAGCAGTACTTC. Its protein product is CASSLSGFVYEQYF.

A few counts support this clone. J is TRBJ2-5 and V is TRBV11-3; 10 bases match TRBD2. The germline CDR1 and CDR2 sequences are SGHNT and YENEEA. V was clipped by 1 base and J by 5 bases; unmatched bases: 7. The CDR3 extends over 16 amino acids. CDR3 in amino acids: CASSLGLAGVGETQYF. The CDR3 DNA follows: TGTGCCAGCAGCTTAGGGCTAGCGGGAGTCGGGGAGACCCAGTACTTC.

V gene TRBV6-6 combines with J gene TRBJ1-2, with 8 bases aligning to TRBD1. The CDR3 has 12 residues. After removal of 5 bases from V and 5 bases from J, the junction contained 1 base not matched to a gene. CDR1 is MNHNY, CDR2 SVGAGI, per germline (reference sequence). Here the CDR3 DNA reads TGTGCCAGCAGTCGACAGGGGTATGGCTACACCTTC. Its translation is CASSRQGYGYTF.

Only one count was recorded for this clone. The sample carries other DNA sequences with the same CDR3. The chain employs TRBV28 and TRBJ2-7; 12 bases agree with TRBD2. This CDR3 spans 14 amino acids. J gave up 1 base and V 5 bases, and 0 bases lay outside the gene matches. Germline V lookup: CDR1 MDHEN, CDR2 SYDVKM. CDR3 sequence (DNA): TGTGCCAGCAGTACTAGCGGGGGGTCCTACGAGCAGTACTTC. Its translation is CASSTSGGSYEQYF.

This sequence joins TRBV6-6 and TRBJ1-3; D unresolved. Trimming left V 2 bases short and J 0 bases short, with 11 bases between. There are 16 residues in the CDR3. Germline CDR1 is MNHNY and CDR2 is SVGAGI (reference sequence). In DNA, the CDR3 is TGTGCCAGCAGTTACGGTCAGGCCGCCTCTGGAAACACCATATATTTT. This encodes CASSYGQAASGNTIYF.

The chain has TRBV4-3 and TRBJ1-2; tentative D call: TRBD1 (5 bases). The V end was cut by 0 bases, the J end by 8 bases, with 10 bases between. This CDR3 spans 13 amino acids. Per germline, CDR1 LGHNA and CDR2 YSLEER. CDR3 sequence (DNA): TGCGCCAGCAGCCAAGACTCCAGGGAGGGCTACACCTTC. Translation: CASSQDSREGYTF.

This clone occurred once. This specimen includes other DNA sequences encoding the same CDR3. CDR3: CSAPRNEQFF. CDR3 in DNA: TGCAGTGCCCCGAGAAATGAGCAGTTCTTC. V usage is TRBV20-1 and J usage is TRBJ2-1; D is unclear. This CDR3 contains 10 residues. Trimming took off 6 bases at V and 7 bases at J, with 7 bases between the two ends. CDR1 is DFQATT and CDR2 is SNEGSKA in the germline V gene (reference sequence).

The genes are TRBV30 and TRBJ2-1; TRBD1 aligns across 7 bases. CDR1 is GTSNPN and CDR2 is SVGIG in the germline V gene (reference sequence). The CDR3 extends over 10 amino acids. Unmatched junction bases numbered 2, after V lost 5 bases and J lost 10 bases. CDR3 region: CAWPRGEQFF. DNA for the CDR3: TGTGCCTGGCCCAGGGGGGAGCAGTTCTTC.

V usage is TRBV28 and J usage is TRBJ1-4, with D tentatively TRBD1 (6 bases). The length of the CDR3 is 15 residues. CDR1 is MDHEN, CDR2 SYDVKM, per germline. The V gene lost 7 bases and the J gene lost 5 bases, with 17 bases spanning the gap. The DNA of the CDR3 is TGTGCCAGCACCATCGGCGGGGGGCCAAATGAAAAACTGTTTTTT. This encodes CASTIGGGPNEKLFF.

V is TRBV5-1 and J is TRBJ1-1, with TRBD1 matching 8 bases. V dropped 2 bases and J dropped 4; count of bases not matched to a gene: 10. The CDR3 contains 16 residues. Germline V gene data show CDR1 as SGHRS and CDR2 as YFSETQ. In DNA, the CDR3 is TGCGCCAGCAGCTTTAGGGGTACAACAGGGGGCACTGAAGCTTTCTTT. It translates to CASSFRGTTGGTEAFF. Using reference TRBV5-1 and TRBJ1-1 for the parts outside the CDR3, the full variable domain is KAGVTQTPRYLIKTRGQQVTLSCSPISGHRSVSWYQQTPGQGLQFLFEYFSETQRNKGNFPGRFSGRQFSNSRSEMNVSTLELGDSALYLCASSFRGTTGGTEAFFGQGTRLTVV.

Details on this clone: The same CDR3 can be traced to other DNA sequences in this sample. This chain joins TRBV28 and TRBJ1-2, with 9 bases lining up with TRBD1. The CDR3 contains 14 residues. Germline assignment: CDR1 MDHEN and CDR2 SYDVKM. The ends lost 4 bases at V and 6 bases at J; junction bases unmatched: 6. Written as DNA, the CDR3 is TGTGCCAGCAGTTCCCCAGGACAGGGGAATGGCTACACCTTC. Amino acid sequence: CASSSPGQGNGYTF.